Listed here are 10 T cell receptor beta chains from one sample, sequenced in a study of cytomegalovirus exposure and HLA in healthy donors. PCR used 60 Vbeta primers and 13 Jbeta primers. Sequenced by immunoSEQ multiplex PCR; TCRdb stores in-frame clones only, minus some. The sample includes roughly 180,000 clones, around 78% of them seen just once. The sequencing sample was made of PBMCs. These receptors were taken from a man younger than 35 in good health and CMV-seronegative.

This rearrangement joins TRBV29-1 to TRBJ2-5; 15 nucleotides line up with TRBD2. Germline loops: CDR1 SQVTM, CDR2 ANQGSEA. The CDR3 covers 15 residues. The V segment lost 5 bases and the J segment 4 bases; nucleotides outside the gene matches: 5. The CDR3 DNA reads TGCAGCGTTACCGGGACTAGCGGGAGGCCAGAGACCCAGTACTTC. Translated, it gives CSVTGTSGRPETQYF.

The chain combines TRBV19 with TRBJ2-7; 9 bases fit TRBD1. V lost 5 bases and J lost 2; bases outside the gene matches: 7. Germline CDR1 is LNHDA and CDR2 is SQIVND (reference sequence). The CDR3 spans 15 residues. CDR3 sequence: CASSVPGQGTYEQYF. In DNA, the CDR3 is TGTGCCAGTAGTGTACCGGGACAGGGAACCTACGAGCAGTACTTC.

This clone was seen just once. This chain connects TRBV7-6 to TRBJ2-3, with 8 bases matching TRBD2. Unmatched junction bases numbered 15, after V lost 5 bases and J lost 5 bases. The CDR3 sequence is 17 residues long. Germline assignment: CDR1 SGHVS and CDR2 FNYEAQ. The chain's CDR3 is CASSPPGGAGRGDTQYF. The CDR3 nucleotides are TGTGCCAGCAGCCCCCCGGGGGGGGCGGGACGGGGAGATACGCAGTATTTT.

CDR3 residues: CASSGQTGWISPLHF. The CDR3 DNA reads as TGTGCCAGCAGTGGACAGACAGGGTGGATTTCACCCCTCCACTTT. J is TRBJ1-6 and V is TRBV25-1; 7 bases match TRBD1. This CDR3 is 15 amino acids long. The germline CDR1 and CDR2 sequences are MGHDK and SYGVNS. After removal of 4 bases from V and 9 bases from J, the junction contained 9 bases not matched to a gene.

The rearrangement uses TRBV25-1 and TRBJ2-1; 8 bases line up with TRBD2. The CDR3 extends over 17 amino acids. Germline loops: CDR1 MGHDK, CDR2 SYGVNS. The trim removed 2 bases at V and 10 bases at J, leaving 16 bases unmatched. The DNA of the CDR3 is TGTGCCAGCAGTGAAGTAAGGCTAGCGGGTGCGGAGGGGGAGCAGTTCTTC. This translates into CASSEVRLAGAEGEQFF.

This clone has only a few counts. V gene TRBV27 combines with J gene TRBJ1-2; 9 bases align to TRBD1. The V segment lost 5 bases and the J segment 4 bases; nucleotides outside the gene matches: 14. The germline CDR1 and CDR2 sequences are MNHEY and SMNVEV (reference sequence). The CDR3 spans 17 residues. CDR3 loop: CASSTLTGTGLAYGYTF. The CDR3 DNA sequence: TGTGCCAGCAGTACCCTGACCGGGACAGGGTTGGCCTATGGCTACACCTTC.

The gene calls are TRBV5-6 and TRBJ1-4, with 8 bases identical to TRBD1. The CDR3 loop spans 15 amino acids. Germline CDR1 SGHDT, CDR2 YYEEEE. The V and J ends lost 4 bases and 6 bases, in that order; junction bases with no gene match: 8. The CDR3 sequence: CASSPMGTGDEKLFF. As DNA, the CDR3 is TGTGCCAGCAGCCCCATGGGGACAGGAGATGAAAAACTGTTTTTT.

The J gene is TRBJ2-2, the V gene TRBV20-1; a weak D match, TRBD2 (5 bases). The CDR3 length is 11 residues. CDR1 and CDR2 (germline): DFQATT, SNEGSKA (reference sequence). V dropped 6 bases and J dropped 8 bases, with 10 bases sitting between them. As DNA, the CDR3 is TGCAGTGCCAGTCGGGGAGGGGAGCTGTTTTTT. Its translation is CSASRGGELFF.

This clone was counted between two and nine times. The chain combines TRBV27 with TRBJ1-2; 8 nucleotides match TRBD1. V trimming: 5 bases; J trimming: 4 bases; junction bases outside the gene matches: 6. The CDR3 covers 14 residues. Germline-derived CDR1 and CDR2 are MNHEY and SMNVEV (reference sequence). The CDR3 protein is CASSLGQGAYGYTF. CDR3 sequence (DNA): TGTGCCAGCAGTCTTGGACAGGGCGCCTATGGCTACACCTTC.

The chain combines TRBV30 with TRBJ1-5; a possible D gene is TRBD1 (6 bases). Germline loops: CDR1 GTSNPN, CDR2 SVGIG (reference sequence). Trimming shortened V by 2 bases and J by 0 bases, and 20 bases separated the two germline ends. The CDR3 extends over 18 amino acids. This CDR3 reads CAWSFSRQGPYSNQPQHF. The CDR3 DNA sequence: TGTGCCTGGAGTTTTTCGCGGCAGGGGCCCTATAGCAATCAGCCCCAGCATTTT.